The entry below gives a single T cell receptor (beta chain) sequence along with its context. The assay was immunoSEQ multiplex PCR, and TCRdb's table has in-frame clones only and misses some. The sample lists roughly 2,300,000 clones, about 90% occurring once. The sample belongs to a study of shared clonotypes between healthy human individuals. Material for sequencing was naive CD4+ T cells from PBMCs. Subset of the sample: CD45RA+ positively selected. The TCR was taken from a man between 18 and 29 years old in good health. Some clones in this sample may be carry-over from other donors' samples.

In DNA, the CDR3 is TGCGCCAGCAGCCAAGCTGTCACCGCCTACGAGCAGTACTTC. It encodes CASSQAVTAYEQYF. The rearrangement uses TRBV4-1 and TRBJ2-7; D is unresolved. This CDR3 contains 14 residues. Germline V gene lookup returns CDR1 MGHRA and CDR2 YSYEKL. The V end lost 1 base, the J end lost 2 bases, and 9 bases lay between the germline ends.